This is a list of T cell receptor beta chains from one sample in a study of T cells in Graves' hyperthyroidism and ophthalmopathy. TCRdb passed the multiplex PCR reads through MiXCR, listing each CDR3 protein once. Among 700,000 to 850,000 distinct CDR3 sequences listed, around 40% were seen once. The source material was blood. These TCRs come from a woman aged 40 to 50 with Graves' hyperthyroidism. CDR3s include the opening cysteine and the closing phenylalanine or tryptophan. Fields, in order: D gene, J gene, clone size, V gene, CDR3 DNA, CDR3 protein. A D gene is named only where the DNA matches it firmly. Expanded clones are given a class, and other clones once, few, many or no size at all.

d_gene: TRBD2
j_gene: TRBJ2-3
abundance: NA
v_gene: TRBV6-5
CDR3nt: TGTGCCAGCAGTTACCCGGGGGGATCGCAGTATTTT
CDR3aa: CASSYPGGSQYF

d_gene: NA
j_gene: TRBJ1-2
abundance: many
v_gene: TRBV14
CDR3nt: TGTGCCAGCAGCCAAGGGCACTATGGCTACACCTTC
CDR3aa: CASSQGHYGYTF

d_gene: NA
j_gene: TRBJ1-5
abundance: NA
v_gene: TRBV18
CDR3nt: TGTGCCAGCTCACCACCGTATCAGGGCCGCAATCAGCCCCAGCATTTT
CDR3aa: CASSPPYQGRNQPQHF

d_gene: TRBD1
j_gene: TRBJ2-3
abundance: NA
v_gene: TRBV29-1
CDR3nt: TGCAGCGTTGCCAGGGGGACCACAGATACGCAGTATTTT
CDR3aa: CSVARGTTDTQYF

d_gene: NA
j_gene: TRBJ1-1
abundance: few
v_gene: TRBV7-2
CDR3nt: TGTGCCAGCAGCTGGCTCCCCTCACGCAGCTTGAACACTGAAGCTTTCTTT
CDR3aa: CASSWLPSRSLNTEAFF

d_gene: TRBD1
j_gene: TRBJ1-1
abundance: NA
v_gene: TRBV2
CDR3nt: TGTGCCAGCAGGGGCACTACAGGGGGTGGGAACACTGAAGCTTTCTTT
CDR3aa: CASRGTTGGGNTEAFF

d_gene: TRBD1
j_gene: TRBJ1-2
abundance: many
v_gene: TRBV7-8
CDR3nt: TGTGCCAGCAGCTTAGATCTGGACAGGGTCTCCACCTTC
CDR3aa: CASSLDLDRVSTF

d_gene: NA
j_gene: TRBJ1-5
abundance: NA
v_gene: TRBV7-9
CDR3nt: TGCGCCAGCAGCCAAGGGAACACTTTAGGAACAGGGCCCCATCAGCCCCAGCATTTT
CDR3aa: CASSQGNTLGTGPHQPQHF

d_gene: NA
j_gene: TRBJ2-2
abundance: few
v_gene: TRBV11-3
CDR3nt: TGTGCCAGCACCCGGACCGGGGAGCTGTTTTTT
CDR3aa: CASTRTGELFF

d_gene: TRBD1
j_gene: TRBJ2-5
abundance: NA
v_gene: TRBV7-9
CDR3nt: TGTGCCAGCAGCCGTCCCGGGACAGGGGCGGAGGAACAAGAGACCCAGTACTTC
CDR3aa: CASSRPGTGAEEQETQYF

d_gene: NA
j_gene: TRBJ1-2
abundance: NA
v_gene: TRBV20-1
CDR3nt: TGCAGTGCTAGAGATGCGGTGAGGAGCTATGGCTACACCTTC
CDR3aa: CSARDAVRSYGYTF

d_gene: NA
j_gene: TRBJ2-3
abundance: NA
v_gene: TRBV24-1
CDR3nt: TGTGCCACCAGTGATTTTTCGGGGGTCACAGATACGCAGTATTTT
CDR3aa: CATSDFSGVTDTQYF

d_gene: NA
j_gene: TRBJ2-7
abundance: NA
v_gene: TRBV7-2
CDR3nt: TGTGTCAGCAGCTCCCCGGGCTTGGCTTCCTACGAGCAGTACTTC
CDR3aa: CVSSSPGLASYEQYF

d_gene: NA
j_gene: TRBJ1-5
abundance: once
v_gene: TRBV29-1
CDR3nt: TGCAGTTTAGTTCGGAGCAATCAGCCCCAGCATTTT
CDR3aa: CSLVRSNQPQHF

d_gene: NA
j_gene: TRBJ1-5
abundance: NA
v_gene: TRBV7-3
CDR3nt: TGTGCCAGCAGGCCCGGGGCGGAGAGCAATCAGCCCCAGCATTTT
CDR3aa: CASRPGAESNQPQHF

d_gene: NA
j_gene: TRBJ2-5
abundance: many
v_gene: TRBV19
CDR3nt: TGTGCCACCAAGGACAGACTGTACCAAGAGACCCAGTACTTC
CDR3aa: CATKDRLYQETQYF

d_gene: TRBD1
j_gene: TRBJ1-3
abundance: NA
v_gene: TRBV10-3
CDR3nt: TGTGCCATCCCCAGGGACAGCTCTGGAAACACCATATATTTT
CDR3aa: CAIPRDSSGNTIYF

d_gene: TRBD1
j_gene: TRBJ1-5
abundance: few
v_gene: TRBV16
CDR3nt: TGTGCCAGCAGCCATGGGGGACAGGGCCCCTATAGCAATCAGCCCCAGCATTTT
CDR3aa: CASSHGGQGPYSNQPQHF

d_gene: NA
j_gene: TRBJ1-1
abundance: NA
v_gene: TRBV20-1
CDR3nt: TGCAGTGCTAGCGGACTGATGGGGTTGGACACTGAAGCTTTCTTT
CDR3aa: CSASGLMGLDTEAFF

d_gene: TRBD1
j_gene: TRBJ1-1
abundance: once
v_gene: TRBV5-4
CDR3nt: TGTGCCAGCAGCCGGGGGACAGCCGCGAACACTGAAGCTTTCTTT
CDR3aa: CASSRGTAANTEAFF

d_gene: NA
j_gene: TRBJ2-7
abundance: many
v_gene: TRBV20-1
CDR3nt: TGCAGTGCTAGAGATATGGACCTAACCTACGAGCAGTACTTC
CDR3aa: CSARDMDLTYEQYF

d_gene: NA
j_gene: TRBJ1-2
abundance: many
v_gene: TRBV7-3
CDR3nt: TGTGCCAGCAGCTTATGGGACGGACGAGGCTACACCTTC
CDR3aa: CASSLWDGRGYTF

d_gene: NA
j_gene: TRBJ2-7
abundance: many
v_gene: TRBV29-1
CDR3nt: TGCAGCGTTGGCGCAGGGAGCTCCTACGAGCAGTACTTC
CDR3aa: CSVGAGSSYEQYF

d_gene: NA
j_gene: TRBJ2-5
abundance: NA
v_gene: TRBV20-1
CDR3nt: TGCAGTGCTTTCGACGGAGACCAAGAGACCCAGTACTTC
CDR3aa: CSAFDGDQETQYF

d_gene: NA
j_gene: TRBJ2-2
abundance: few
v_gene: TRBV29-1
CDR3nt: TGCAGCGTTGATAAGTCGGGGAGCACCGGGGAGCTGTTTTTT
CDR3aa: CSVDKSGSTGELFF

d_gene: NA
j_gene: TRBJ2-5
abundance: few
v_gene: TRBV9
CDR3nt: TGTGCCAGCAGCCGAAATTCCGGCGGGGGCGGAGAGACCCAGTACTTC
CDR3aa: CASSRNSGGGGETQYF

d_gene: NA
j_gene: TRBJ1-2
abundance: NA
v_gene: TRBV5-1
CDR3nt: TGCGCCAGCAGCTTTCAGGGGCCTAACTATGGCTACACCTTC
CDR3aa: CASSFQGPNYGYTF

d_gene: NA
j_gene: TRBJ2-7
abundance: NA
v_gene: TRBV6-6
CDR3nt: TGTGCCAGCGGGGCCTTGGCAGGGTTCTCCTACGAGCAGTACTTC
CDR3aa: CASGALAGFSYEQYF

d_gene: NA
j_gene: TRBJ1-1
abundance: NA
v_gene: TRBV28
CDR3nt: TGTGCCAGCAGTTTATTCGGCAGGAACACTGAAGCTTTCTTT
CDR3aa: CASSLFGRNTEAFF

d_gene: NA
j_gene: TRBJ1-4
abundance: few
v_gene: TRBV9
CDR3nt: TGTGCCAGCAGCGTCTTTCAGGGAAAACTGTTTTTT
CDR3aa: CASSVFQGKLFF

d_gene: NA
j_gene: TRBJ1-1
abundance: many
v_gene: TRBV12-3/TRBV12-4
CDR3nt: TGTGCCAGCAGTTTTACGCGAACCACTGAAGCTTTCTTT
CDR3aa: CASSFTRTTEAFF

d_gene: NA
j_gene: TRBJ2-5
abundance: many
v_gene: TRBV4-3
CDR3nt: TGCGCCAGCAGCCTATCCCATGGGGGTGGCGAGACCCAGTACTTC
CDR3aa: CASSLSHGGGETQYF

d_gene: NA
j_gene: TRBJ2-5
abundance: NA
v_gene: TRBV7-3
CDR3nt: TGTGCCTGCACACAAGAGACCCAGTACTTC
CDR3aa: CACTQETQYF